This entry concerns a single TCR beta chain. No antigen is known for it. The data derive from a study of CD4 T cells in relation to SARS-CoV-2 and coronaviruses. Overall study: After roughly eleven days of antigen culture, PBMC TCR beta CDR3s were sequenced. Study-level points and caveats: Samples before the pandemic and after infection were not matched within any donor. In roughly 65% of donors, memory CD4+ clonotypes crossrecognized SARS-CoV-2 and at least one common cold coronavirus spike.

Sequencing was performed with immunoSEQ multiplex PCR; in TCRdb, only in-frame clones are kept and a portion is missing. Seen here are 15,000 to 17,000 clones, about four fifths observed once, and the top ten hold about 25%. Before the COVID-19 pandemic, during about 2010-2018, CD4+ T cells were taken from unexposed donors. Isolation of CD4+ T cells took place after less than 11 days in culture. Cells permitting, SARS-CoV-2 S/N and four cold-coronavirus spikes were tested on unexposed-donor CD4+ T cells. Germline CDR1 and CDR2: SNHLY and FYNNEI. V was cut by 6 bases and J by 4 bases, with 17 bases left in between. This CDR3 comprises 15 residues.

The chain has TRBV2 and TRBJ2-3; D is perhaps TRBD2 (7 bases). This clonotype was sampled from a human donor in good health. The sequenced sample was CD4+ T cells from PBMCs, cultured in vitro. Written as DNA, the CDR3 is TGTGCCAGCAGACAACAGGGAGGGTCGGCAGATACGCAGTATTTT. Protein product: CASRQQGGSADTQYF.